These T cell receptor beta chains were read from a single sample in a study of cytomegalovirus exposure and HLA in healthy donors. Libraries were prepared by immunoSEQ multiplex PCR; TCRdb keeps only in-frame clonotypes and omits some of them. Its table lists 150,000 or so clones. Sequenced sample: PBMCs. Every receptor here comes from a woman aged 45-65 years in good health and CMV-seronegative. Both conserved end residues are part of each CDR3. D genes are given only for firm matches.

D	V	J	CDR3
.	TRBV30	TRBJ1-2	CAWNPGVPWGGYTF
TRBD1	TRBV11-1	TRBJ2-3	CASSSPGQGSTDTQYF
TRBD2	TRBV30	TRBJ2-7	CAWSKRHSGGPYEQYF
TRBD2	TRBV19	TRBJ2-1	CASSRAAGVGKDNEQFF
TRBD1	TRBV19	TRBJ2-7	CASARTGSSYEQYF
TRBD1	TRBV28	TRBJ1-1	CASSPRWDRNTEAFF
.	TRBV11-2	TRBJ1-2	CASSLDHRFGYGYTF
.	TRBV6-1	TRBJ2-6	CASKPGDSGANVLTF
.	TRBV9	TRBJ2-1	CASTLGLSDEGGEQFF
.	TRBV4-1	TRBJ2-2	CASSQGGHNTGELFF
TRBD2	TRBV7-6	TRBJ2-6	CASSPNSGIISGANVLTF
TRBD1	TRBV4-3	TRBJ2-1	CASSQEKGAHEQFF
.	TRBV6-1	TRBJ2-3	CASSEGGAQDTQYF
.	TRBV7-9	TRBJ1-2	CASSPPEAGYTF
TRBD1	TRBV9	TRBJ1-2	CASSPGGAYGYTF
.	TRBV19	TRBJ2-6	CASRPGLLRSGANVLTF
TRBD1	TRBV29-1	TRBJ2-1	CSVRGQGAQEQFF
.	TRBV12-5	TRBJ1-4	CASGLRNEKLFF
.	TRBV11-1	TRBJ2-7	CASSSPGLGIYEQYF
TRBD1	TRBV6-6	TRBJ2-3	CASSYGTVLDTQYF
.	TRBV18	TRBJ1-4	CASSPDRATNEKLFF
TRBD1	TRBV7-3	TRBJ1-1	CASSADRGNTEAFF
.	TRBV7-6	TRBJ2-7	CASSELPRGGSYEQYF
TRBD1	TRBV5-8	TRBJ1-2	CAGQGSNYGYTF
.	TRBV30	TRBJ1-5	CAWSQGFGNQPQHF
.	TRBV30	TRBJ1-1	CAWTSDRTMNTEAFF
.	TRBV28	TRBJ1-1	CASSSQPGSEAFF
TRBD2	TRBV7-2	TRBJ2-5	CASSPPGLAGGRETQYF
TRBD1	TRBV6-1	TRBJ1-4	CASTITGGYEKLFF
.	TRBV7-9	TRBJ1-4	CASSSRVTTNEKLFF
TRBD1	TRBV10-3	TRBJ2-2	CAIKGADTGELFF
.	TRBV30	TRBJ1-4	CAWGSDRSSTNEKLFF
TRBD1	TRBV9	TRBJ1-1	CASSVAIPGGMNTEAFF
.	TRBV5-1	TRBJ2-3	CASSQGDSADTQYF
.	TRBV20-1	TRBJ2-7	CSAKLAYEQYF
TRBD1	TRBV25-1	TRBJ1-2	CASSEKGAGFGYTF
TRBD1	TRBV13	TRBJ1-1	CASSSRDRFTEAFF
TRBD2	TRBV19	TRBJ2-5	CASTSGGETQYF
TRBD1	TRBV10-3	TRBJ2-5	CATTGQAETQYF
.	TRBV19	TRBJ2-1	CASSIRDKQFF
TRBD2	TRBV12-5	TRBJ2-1	CASGSPSGGASYNEQFF
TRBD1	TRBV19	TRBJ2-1	CASKGTGGNEQFF
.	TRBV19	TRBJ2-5	CASSPRRREETQYF
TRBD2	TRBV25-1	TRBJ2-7	CASRRGGSYEQYF
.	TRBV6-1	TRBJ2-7	CASRAGISYEQYF
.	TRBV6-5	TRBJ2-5	CASSYGQGTPETQYF
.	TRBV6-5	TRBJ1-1	CASKGQTFTEAFF
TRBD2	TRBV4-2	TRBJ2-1	CASSQGRVIAGATHNEQFF
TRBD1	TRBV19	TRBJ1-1	CASSTGGGGSFF